This TCR beta chain was retrieved from a study of neurological immune-mediated disorders. TCRdb re-analysed the 5' RACE reads in MiXCR, keeping a single row per CDR3 protein. This table has 50,000 to 75,000 distinct CDR3 sequences, approximately 3.7% appearing once. This clonotype was observed many times. This CDR3 is 16 amino acids long. CDR1 is SGHRS, CDR2 YFSETQ, per germline. Trimming took 3 bases from V and 4 from J; bases not matched to a gene: 8. This TCR came from a man in his forties or fifties with multiple sclerosis. Sequenced material: PBMCs. V and J are TRBV5-1 and TRBJ1-1; 11 positions agree with TRBD1. CDR3 nucleotides: TGCGCCAGCAGCTCGGACAGGGGGCTTAGGGGCACTGAAGCTTTCTTT. Encoded protein: CASSSDRGLRGTEAFF.